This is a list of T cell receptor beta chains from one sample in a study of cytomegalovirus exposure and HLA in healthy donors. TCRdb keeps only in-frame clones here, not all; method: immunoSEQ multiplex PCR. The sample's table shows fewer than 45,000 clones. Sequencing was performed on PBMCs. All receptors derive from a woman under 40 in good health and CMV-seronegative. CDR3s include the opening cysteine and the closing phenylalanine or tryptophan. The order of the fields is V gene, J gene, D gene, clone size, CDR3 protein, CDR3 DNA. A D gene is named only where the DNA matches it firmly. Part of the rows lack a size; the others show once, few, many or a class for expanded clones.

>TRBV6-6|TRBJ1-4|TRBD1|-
CASRDRDEKLFF
TGTGCCAGCCGGGACAGGGATGAAAAACTGTTTTTT
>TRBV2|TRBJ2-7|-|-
CASRYSRKEQYF
TGTGCCAGCAGATATAGCCGGAAGGAGCAGTACTTC
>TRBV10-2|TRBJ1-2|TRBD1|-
CASSGPGQGFYGYTF
TGCGCCAGCAGTGGGCCGGGACAGGGGTTCTATGGCTACACCTTC
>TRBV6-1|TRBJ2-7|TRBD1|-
CATMTDRGNNYEQYF
TGTGCCACCATGACCGACAGGGGGAACAACTACGAGCAGTACTTC
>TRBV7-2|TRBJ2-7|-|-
CASSLVAGNGRYEQYF
TGTGCCAGCAGCTTAGTCGCGGGGAATGGGAGGTACGAGCAGTACTTC
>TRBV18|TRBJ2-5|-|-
CASSRMILASGETQYF
TGTGCCAGCTCACGAATGATACTAGCCAGCGGAGAGACCCAGTACTTC
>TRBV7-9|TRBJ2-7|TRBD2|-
CASSPKAGVVYEQYF
TGTGCCAGCAGCCCTAAGGCGGGAGTTGTATACGAGCAGTACTTC
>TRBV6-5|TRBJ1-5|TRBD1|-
CASSYGQGGQPQHF
TGTGCCAGCAGCTACGGACAGGGTGGACAGCCCCAGCATTTT
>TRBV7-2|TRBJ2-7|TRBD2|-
CASSLISGFLHF
TGTGCCAGCAGCCTGATTAGCGGGTTCCTACACTTC
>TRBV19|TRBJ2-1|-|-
CASSSGRDNEQFF
TGTGCCAGTAGTTCTGGCAGGGACAATGAGCAGTTCTTC
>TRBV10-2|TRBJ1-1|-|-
CASSGYLNTEAFF
TGCGCCAGCAGCGGGTATTTGAACACTGAAGCTTTCTTT
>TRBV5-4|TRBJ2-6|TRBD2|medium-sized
CASSLETSGSGANVLTF
TGTGCCAGCAGCTTGGAGACTAGCGGCTCTGGGGCCAACGTCCTGACTTTC
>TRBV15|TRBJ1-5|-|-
CATSLTAFDQPQHF
TGTGCCACCAGCCTGACAGCTTTCGATCAGCCCCAGCATTTT
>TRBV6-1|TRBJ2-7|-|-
CASSSGTSYEQYF
TGTGCCAGCAGTTCAGGGACATCCTACGAGCAGTACTTC
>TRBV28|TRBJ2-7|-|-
CASSGRNEGGGYEQYF
TGTGCCAGCAGTGGCCGTAACGAGGGAGGGGGATACGAGCAGTACTTC
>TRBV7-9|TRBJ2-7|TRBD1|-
CASSADRTFFYEQYF
TGTGCCAGCAGCGCGGACAGGACTTTTTTCTACGAGCAGTACTTC
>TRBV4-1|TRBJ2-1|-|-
CASSQDPGTNEQFF
TGCGCCAGCAGCCAAGATCCCGGGACAAATGAGCAGTTCTTC
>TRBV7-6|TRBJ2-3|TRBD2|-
CASSSGLAGGTDTQYF
TGTGCCAGCAGCTCAGGACTAGCGGGAGGCACAGATACGCAGTATTTT
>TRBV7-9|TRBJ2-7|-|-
CASSLAGAYEQYF
TGTGCCAGCAGCTTAGCGGGAGCCTACGAGCAGTACTTC
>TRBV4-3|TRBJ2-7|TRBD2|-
CASSPRTSGYEQYF
TGCGCCAGCAGCCCAAGGACTAGCGGCTACGAGCAGTACTTC
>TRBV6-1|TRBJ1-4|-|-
CASSEWGGVSNEKLFF
TGTGCCAGCAGTGAATGGGGGGGTGTCTCTAATGAAAAACTGTTTTTT
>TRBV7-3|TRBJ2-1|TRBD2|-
CASPVASGRASYNEQFF
TGTGCCAGTCCGGTAGCTAGCGGGAGAGCATCCTACAATGAGCAGTTCTTC
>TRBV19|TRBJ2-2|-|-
CASSIRGTDYTGELFF
TGTGCCAGTAGTATTCGCGGGACAGACTACACCGGGGAGCTGTTTTTT
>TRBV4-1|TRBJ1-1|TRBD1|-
CASSQGAGTGGPEAFF
TGCGCCAGCAGCCAAGGGGCCGGGACAGGGGGTCCTGAAGCTTTCTTT
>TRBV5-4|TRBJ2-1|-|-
CASIGVENTYEQFF
TGTGCCAGCATAGGGGTAGAAAACACCTATGAGCAGTTCTTC
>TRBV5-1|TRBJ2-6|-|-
CASSQSSGANVLTF
TGCGCCAGCAGCCAATCCTCTGGGGCCAACGTCCTGACTTTC
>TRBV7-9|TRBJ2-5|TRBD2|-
CASRLLTSGGLEETQYF
TGTGCCAGCAGGCTCCTGACTAGCGGAGGGCTAGAAGAGACCCAGTACTTC
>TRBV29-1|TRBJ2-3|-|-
CSVEGGGSDTQYF
TGCAGCGTTGAGGGGGGTGGGTCAGATACGCAGTATTTT
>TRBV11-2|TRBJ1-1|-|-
CASSLTDRNTEAFF
TGTGCCAGCAGCTTAACAGATAGGAACACTGAAGCTTTCTTT
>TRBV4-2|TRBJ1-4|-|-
CASSQDMAATNEKLFF
TGTGCCAGCAGCCAAGATATGGCAGCAACTAATGAAAAACTGTTTTTT
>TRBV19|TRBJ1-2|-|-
CASSRGGSFVPGYTF
TGTGCCAGTAGTAGGGGGGGCAGCTTCGTACCAGGCTACACCTTC
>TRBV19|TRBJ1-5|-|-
CASSILSSNQPQHF
TGTGCCAGTAGTATCTTGTCTAGCAATCAGCCCCAGCATTTT
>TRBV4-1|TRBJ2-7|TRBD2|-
CASSQRLAGEADEQYF
TGCGCCAGCAGCCAACGACTAGCGGGAGAAGCCGACGAGCAGTACTTC
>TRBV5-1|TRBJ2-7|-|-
CASSLGQTPGEQYF
TGCGCCAGCAGCTTGGGACAGACCCCGGGCGAGCAGTACTTC
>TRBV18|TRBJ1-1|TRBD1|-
CASSDRVGTEAFF
TGTGCCAGCTCGGACAGGGTGGGCACTGAAGCTTTCTTT
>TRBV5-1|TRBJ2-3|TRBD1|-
CASSFDRADTQYF
TGCGCCAGCAGCTTCGACAGGGCGGATACGCAGTATTTT
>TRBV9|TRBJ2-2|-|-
CASSVGASQHTGELFF
TGTGCCAGCAGCGTAGGGGCTAGCCAACACACCGGGGAGCTGTTTTTT
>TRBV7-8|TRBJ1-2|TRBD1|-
CASSPGQGGNYGYTF
TGTGCCAGCAGTCCTGGACAGGGAGGGAACTATGGCTACACCTTC
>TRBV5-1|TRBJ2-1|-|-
CASTPLIGLPSANEQFF
TGCGCCAGCACCCCGCTTATCGGACTACCGAGCGCGAATGAGCAGTTCTTC
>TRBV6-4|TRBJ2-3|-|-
CASSGTNTDTQYF
TGTGCCAGCAGTGGGACTAACACAGATACGCAGTATTTT
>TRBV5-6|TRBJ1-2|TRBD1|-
CASSLLGGQGDYGYTF
TGTGCCAGCAGCCTGCTGGGGGGACAGGGGGACTATGGCTACACCTTC
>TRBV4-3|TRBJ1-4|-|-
CASSQALGDGEKLFF
TGCGCCAGCAGCCAGGCCCTAGGCGATGGTGAAAAACTGTTTTTT
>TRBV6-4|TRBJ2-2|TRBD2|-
CASSRDSGRGTGELFF
TGTGCCAGCAGTCGAGATAGCGGGAGAGGGACCGGGGAGCTGTTTTTT
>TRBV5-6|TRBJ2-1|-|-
CATFRWRRDEQFF
TGTGCCACCTTTAGGTGGCGTCGGGATGAGCAGTTCTTC
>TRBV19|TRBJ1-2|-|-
CASSTLRTESYGYTF
TGTGCCAGTAGTACCCTTAGGACAGAAAGCTATGGCTACACCTTC
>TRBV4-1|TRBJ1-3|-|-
CASSQTGLSGNTIYF
TGCGCCAGCAGCCAGACAGGCCTCTCTGGAAACACCATATATTTT